This record covers a single T cell receptor (beta chain). Its recognized antigen is unknown. Base qualities are not provided; no much larger clone lies one nucleotide away. This entry belongs to a study of vaccination effects on CD4 cells after COVID-19 (dated 2022 in TCRdb). For the study in its entirety: Across the study, the median time from the second dose to post-vaccine sampling was 72 days (range 14 to 241). The study compared SARS-CoV-2 spike-specific CD4+ TCR repertoires before and after mRNA vaccination in COVID-19 convalescent patients and infection-naive vaccine recipients. The Oncomine TCR Beta short-read assay on an Illumina iSeq 100 was used to sequence cultures from other donors in the study. Altogether, about 10 COVID-19 convalescent patients and several SARS-CoV-2-naive healthy vaccine recipients made up the full study.

To identify antigen-specific CD4+ T cell clonotypes by their expansion, the ViraFEST assay first stimulated PBMC with viral peptide pools and then applied TCR sequencing. After less than 13 days of culture, CD4+ T cells were isolated with the EasySep CD4+ T cell isolation kit. Participants received two doses of either the BNT162b2 or the mRNA-1273 mRNA SARS-CoV-2 vaccine. The absence of prior SARS-CoV-2 infection in healthy vaccine recipients was confirmed by negative nucleocapsid antibodies before and after vaccination. Over 1.5 million PBMC per well were cultured with around 9.8 ug/ml peptides in IMDM containing 5% human AB serum, approximately 10 IU/ml IL-2 and gentamicin. On days 3 and 7, half of the culture medium was replaced with fresh IL-2-containing medium. Each peptide stimulation condition was cultured in triplicate wells unless otherwise noted. Using Ficoll-Paque Plus gradient centrifugation, PBMC were separated from whole blood and then either used fresh or cryopreserved at -140C. The overlapping peptide pools covered the spike proteins of SARS-CoV-2 as well as those of the common cold coronaviruses HCoV-NL63, HCoV-OC43 and HCoV-229E. Genomic DNA was extracted from cultured CD4+ T cells with the QIAamp micro DNA kit.

The receptor library was made with the immunoSEQ multiplex PCR assay. DNA from the cultured, isolated CD4+ T cells was subjected to TCR beta CDR3 sequencing. Per the source publication's procedure: The analysis removed non-productive TCR sequences, trimmed reads to the CDR3 region, and retained only CDR3s that were 7 or more amino acids long. The MANAFEST web app was used to identify antigen-specific clonotypes by comparing expansion in peptide wells with expansion in reference cultures. Positive clones required FDR<0.05 expansion versus reference and all other wells, odds ratio above 5, and frequency above 0.1% in two replicate wells. A clonotype was called cross-reactive if it was significantly expanded both in SARS-CoV-2 spike wells and in at least one common cold coronavirus spike condition. Levenshtein distance calculated with the stringdist R package was used to assess CDR3 similarity, and unrooted trees were constructed with ape in R 3.6.1. TCRdb took over this immuneACCESS table, retaining in-frame rearrangements with V and J assigned. Such tables are incomplete; in checked studies, under half of the missing clones stem from an unresolved V gene, and the remainder is unexplained. The V and J calls and clone size come from that table; D and trimming were worked out from the DNA. The sample table holds approximately 26,000 clones, of which about three quarters were seen once. The top ten hold around 6.5% of the sample.

The CDR3 spans 18 residues, from the cysteine through the phenylalanine. The kept DNA is CDR3 alone, 54 bases in frame from the first base. V is reduced by 2 bases and J by 0 bases, leaving a spacing of 18 bases between them. Points the paper makes about the study in general: The study was limited by a small number of convalescent patients, and early post-infection timepoints were lacking. In healthy vaccine recipients, vaccine-induced clones were almost all SARS-CoV-2 mono-reactive, with only 1 of 255 being cross-reactive with common cold coronaviruses. Both infection-induced and vaccine-induced clones contracted markedly at late post-vaccination timepoints, which is consistent with waning T cell responses.

The source was CD4+ T cells from PBMCs cultured with SARS-CoV-2 spike peptides, collected after COVID-19 vaccination. The sample's cell subset or site label is to be understood as: SARS-CoV-2 spike overlapping peptide pool stimulation. The TCR originated in a human donor who received a COVID-19 vaccine. Some clones in this sample may be carry-over from other donors' samples. Here the chain combines TRBV5-3 and TRBJ1-5; the D gene is possibly TRBD1, with 5 bases matching. TRBV5-3 is an open reading frame whose function is uncertain. The CDR3 protein sequence reads: CARSFSREGKNSNQPQHF. Read as DNA, the sequence is TGTGCCAGAAGCTTTTCCAGGGAAGGAAAAAATAGCAATCAGCCCCAGCATTTT.